The T cell receptor beta chain under discussion was sequenced for a study of beta chain features in type 1 diabetes. Overall study results and limits: Significant though moderate, a shortening of TCRB CDR3s appeared in all four CD4+ subsets of Type 1 diabetes patients.

Worth noting for this clone: Its antigen is not identified.

Reverse transcribing all isolated RNA meant expressed TCRB transcripts were sequenced. Sequencing was performed with immunoSEQ multiplex PCR; in TCRdb, only in-frame clones are kept and a portion is missing. The repertoire has roughly 50,000 clones, around 40% of them found once; the top ten carry roughly 0.13%. Germline V gene sequence: CDR1 LNHNV, CDR2 YYDKDF (reference sequence). V dropped 3 bases and J dropped 6 bases, with 11 bases sitting between them. The CDR3 has 13 residues. Sample: stem cell memory CD4+ T cells from blood. The chain employs TRBV15 and TRBJ1-2; unclear D gene. This sequence was found in a man aged 30-40 years with type 1 diabetes. In DNA form, the CDR3 reads TGTGCCACCAGCAGTGAAAGGAGAGATGGCTACACCTTC. Its translation is CATSSERRDGYTF.